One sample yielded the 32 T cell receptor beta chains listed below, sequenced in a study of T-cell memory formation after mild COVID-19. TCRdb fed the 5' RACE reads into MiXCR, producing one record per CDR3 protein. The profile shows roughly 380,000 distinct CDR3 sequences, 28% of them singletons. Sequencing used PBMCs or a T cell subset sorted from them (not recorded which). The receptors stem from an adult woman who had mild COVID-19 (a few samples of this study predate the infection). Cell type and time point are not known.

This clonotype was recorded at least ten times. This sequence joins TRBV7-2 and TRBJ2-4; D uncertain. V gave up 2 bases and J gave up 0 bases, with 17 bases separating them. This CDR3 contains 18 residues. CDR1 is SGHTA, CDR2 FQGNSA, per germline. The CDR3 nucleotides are TGTGCCAGCAGCTTATTGCCGAAACTCGACCTAGCCAAAAACATTCAGTACTTC. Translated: CASSLLPKLDLAKNIQYF.

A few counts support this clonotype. CDR3 coding DNA: TGTGCCAGCAGCAAACCGAGCGGGAGGAGCAACAATGAGCAGTTCTTC. Protein: CASSKPSGRSNNEQFF. The rearrangement uses TRBV11-1 and TRBJ2-1; 9 nucleotides align to TRBD2. V gave up 5 bases and J gave up 5 bases; unmatched junction bases: 10. From germline, CDR1 is SGHAT and CDR2 FQDESV (reference sequence). The CDR3 spans 16 residues.

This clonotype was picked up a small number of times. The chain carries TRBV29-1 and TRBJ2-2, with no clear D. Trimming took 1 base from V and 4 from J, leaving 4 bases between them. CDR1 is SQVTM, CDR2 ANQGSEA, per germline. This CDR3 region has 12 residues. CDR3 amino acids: CSVEAGTGELFF. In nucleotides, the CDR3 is TGCAGCGTTGAAGCGGGCACCGGGGAGCTGTTTTTT.

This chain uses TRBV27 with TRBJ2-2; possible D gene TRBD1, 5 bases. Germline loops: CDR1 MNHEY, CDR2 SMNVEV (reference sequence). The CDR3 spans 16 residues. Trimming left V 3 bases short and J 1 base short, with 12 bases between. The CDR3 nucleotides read TGTGCCAGCAGTTTTGTTTGGACACAGAACACCGGGGAGCTGTTTTTT. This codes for CASSFVWTQNTGELFF.

CDR3 coding DNA: TGTGCCAGCAGCCGTCACGGGACTAGCGGGATGGAGGAGCTGTTTTTT. Its translation: CASSRHGTSGMEELFF. The chain joins TRBV4-2 to TRBJ2-2; 13 nucleotides match TRBD2. The CDR3 covers 16 residues. CDR1 and CDR2 (germline): LGHNA, YNFKEQ. With 4 bases clipped from V and 10 bases from J, the junction kept 9 bases outside the gene matches.

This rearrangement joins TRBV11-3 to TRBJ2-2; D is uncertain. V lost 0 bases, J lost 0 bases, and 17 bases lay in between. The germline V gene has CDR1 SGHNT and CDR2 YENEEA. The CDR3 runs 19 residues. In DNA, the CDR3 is TGTGCCAGCAGCTTAGATCATTGGAAAAACTATGCGAACACCGGGGAGCTGTTTTTT. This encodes CASSLDHWKNYANTGELFF.

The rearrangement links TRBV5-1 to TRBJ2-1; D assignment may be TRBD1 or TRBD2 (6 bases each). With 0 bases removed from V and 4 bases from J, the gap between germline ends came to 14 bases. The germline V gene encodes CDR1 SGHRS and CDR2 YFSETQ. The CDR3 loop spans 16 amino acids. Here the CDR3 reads CASSLEGGSGYNEQFF. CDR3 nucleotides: TGCGCCAGCAGCTTGGAGGGGGGCTCAGGGTACAATGAGCAGTTCTTC.

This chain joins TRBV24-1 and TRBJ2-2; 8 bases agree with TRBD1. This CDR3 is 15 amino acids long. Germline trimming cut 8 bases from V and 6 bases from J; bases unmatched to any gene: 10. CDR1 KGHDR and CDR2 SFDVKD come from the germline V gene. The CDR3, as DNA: TGTGCCACCAAGGGCCAGGGGGCGATTTCCGGGGAGCTGTTTTTT. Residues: CATKGQGAISGELFF.

The CDR3 spells CASSLRGPPGWTQYF. DNA of the CDR3: TGCGCCAGCAGCTTGAGAGGGCCGCCGGGGTGGACCCAGTACTTC. This chain joins TRBV5-1 and TRBJ2-5, with D possibly TRBD2 on 5 matching bases. The CDR3 extends over 15 amino acids. The V end lost 1 base, the J end lost 7 bases, and 17 bases lay between the germline ends. Germline V gene lookup returns CDR1 SGHRS and CDR2 YFSETQ.

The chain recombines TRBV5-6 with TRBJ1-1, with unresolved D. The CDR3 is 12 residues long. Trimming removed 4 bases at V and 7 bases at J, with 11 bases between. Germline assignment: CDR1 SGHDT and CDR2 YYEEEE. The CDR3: CASSGGPSEAFF. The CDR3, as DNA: TGTGCCAGCAGCGGAGGACCGAGTGAAGCTTTCTTT. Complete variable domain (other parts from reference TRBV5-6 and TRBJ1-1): DAGVTQSPTHLIKTRGQQVTLRCSPKSGHDTVSWYQQALGQGPQFIFQYYEEEERQRGNFPDRFSGHQFPNYSSELNVNALLLGDSALYLCASSGGPSEAFFGQGTRLTVV.

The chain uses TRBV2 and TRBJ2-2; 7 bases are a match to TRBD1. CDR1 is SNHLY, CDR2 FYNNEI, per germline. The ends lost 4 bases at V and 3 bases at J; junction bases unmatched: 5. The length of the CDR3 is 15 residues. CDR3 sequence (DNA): TGTGCCAGCAGTGTGGTAGGGGGCGACACCGGGGAGCTGTTTTTT. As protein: CASSVVGGDTGELFF.

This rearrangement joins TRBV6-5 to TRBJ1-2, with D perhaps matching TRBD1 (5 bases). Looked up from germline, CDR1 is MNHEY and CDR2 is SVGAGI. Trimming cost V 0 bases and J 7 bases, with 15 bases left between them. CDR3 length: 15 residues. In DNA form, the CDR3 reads TGTGCCAGCAGTTACTCGAGCGGTAACGGGGCTGGCTACACCTTC. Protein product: CASSYSSGNGAGYTF.

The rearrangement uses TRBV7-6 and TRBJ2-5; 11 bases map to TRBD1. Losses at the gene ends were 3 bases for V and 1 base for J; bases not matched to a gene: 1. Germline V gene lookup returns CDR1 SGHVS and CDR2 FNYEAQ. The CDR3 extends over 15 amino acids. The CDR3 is CASSLGQGVQETQYF. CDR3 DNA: TGTGCCAGCAGCTTGGGACAGGGGGTCCAAGAGACCCAGTACTTC.

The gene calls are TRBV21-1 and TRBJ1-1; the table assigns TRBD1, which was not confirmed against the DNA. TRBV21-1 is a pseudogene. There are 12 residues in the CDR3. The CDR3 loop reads CASSRGQQEAFF. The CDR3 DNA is TGTGCCAGCAGCAGAGGACAGCAAGAAGCTTTCTTT.

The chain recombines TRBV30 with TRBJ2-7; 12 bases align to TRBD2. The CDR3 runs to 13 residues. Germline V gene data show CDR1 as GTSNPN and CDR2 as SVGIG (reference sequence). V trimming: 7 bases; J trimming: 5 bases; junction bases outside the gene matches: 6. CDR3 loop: CAYHGLAGNEQYF. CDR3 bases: TGTGCCTACCACGGACTAGCGGGAAACGAGCAGTACTTC.

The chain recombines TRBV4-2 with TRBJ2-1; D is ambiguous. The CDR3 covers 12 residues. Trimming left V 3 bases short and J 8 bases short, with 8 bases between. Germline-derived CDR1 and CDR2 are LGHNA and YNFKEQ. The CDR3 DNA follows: TGTGCCAGCAGCCACGAATCCTATGAGCAGTTCTTC. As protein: CASSHESYEQFF.

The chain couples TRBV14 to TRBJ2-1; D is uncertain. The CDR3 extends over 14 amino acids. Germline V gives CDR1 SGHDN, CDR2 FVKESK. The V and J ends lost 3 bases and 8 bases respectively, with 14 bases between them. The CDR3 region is CASSQRNEYDEQFF. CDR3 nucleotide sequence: TGTGCCAGCAGCCAGAGGAATGAGTACGATGAGCAGTTCTTC. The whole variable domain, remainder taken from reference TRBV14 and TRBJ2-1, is EAGVTQFPSHSVIEKGQTVTLRCDPISGHDNLYWYRRVMGKEIKFLLHFVKESKQDESGMPNNRFLAERTGGTYSTLKVQPAELEDSGVYFCASSQRNEYDEQFFGPGTRLTVL.

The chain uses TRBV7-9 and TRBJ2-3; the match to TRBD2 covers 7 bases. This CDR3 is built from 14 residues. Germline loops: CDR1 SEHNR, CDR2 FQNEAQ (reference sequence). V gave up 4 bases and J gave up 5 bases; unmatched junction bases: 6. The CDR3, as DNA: TGTGCCAGCAGCTCTGCCCTAGCGGTAGATACGCAGTATTTT. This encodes CASSSALAVDTQYF.

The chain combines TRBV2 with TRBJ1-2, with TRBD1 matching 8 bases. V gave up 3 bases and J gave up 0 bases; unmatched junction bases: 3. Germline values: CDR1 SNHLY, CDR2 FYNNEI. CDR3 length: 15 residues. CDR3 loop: CASSEGQAANYGYTF. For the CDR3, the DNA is TGTGCCAGCAGTGAGGGACAGGCAGCTAACTATGGCTACACCTTC.

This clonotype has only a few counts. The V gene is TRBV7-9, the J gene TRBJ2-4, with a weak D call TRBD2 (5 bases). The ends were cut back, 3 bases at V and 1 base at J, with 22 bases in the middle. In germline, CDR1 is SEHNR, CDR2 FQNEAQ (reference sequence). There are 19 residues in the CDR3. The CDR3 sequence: CASSFSAGSDLKAKNIQYF. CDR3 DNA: TGTGCCAGCAGCTTCTCTGCGGGTTCCGACCTTAAGGCCAAAAACATTCAGTACTTC.

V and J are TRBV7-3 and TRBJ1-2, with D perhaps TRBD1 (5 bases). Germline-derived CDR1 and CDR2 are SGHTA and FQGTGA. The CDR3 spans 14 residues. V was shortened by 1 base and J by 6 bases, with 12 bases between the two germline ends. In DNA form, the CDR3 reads TGTGCCAGCAGCTTAAGTGGGGAAGGGGATGGCTACACCTTC. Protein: CASSLSGEGDGYTF.

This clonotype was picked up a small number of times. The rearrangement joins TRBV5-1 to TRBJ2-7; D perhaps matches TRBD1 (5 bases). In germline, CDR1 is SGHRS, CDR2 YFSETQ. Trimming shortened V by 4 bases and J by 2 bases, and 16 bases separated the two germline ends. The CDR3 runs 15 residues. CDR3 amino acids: CASSPPAGQTYEQYF. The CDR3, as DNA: TGCGCCAGCAGCCCCCCCGCAGGGCAAACCTACGAGCAGTACTTC. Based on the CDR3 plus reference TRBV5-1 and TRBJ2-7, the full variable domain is KAGVTQTPRYLIKTRGQQVTLSCSPISGHRSVSWYQQTPGQGLQFLFEYFSETQRNKGNFPGRFSGRQFSNSRSEMNVSTLELGDSALYLCASSPPAGQTYEQYFGPGTRLTVT.

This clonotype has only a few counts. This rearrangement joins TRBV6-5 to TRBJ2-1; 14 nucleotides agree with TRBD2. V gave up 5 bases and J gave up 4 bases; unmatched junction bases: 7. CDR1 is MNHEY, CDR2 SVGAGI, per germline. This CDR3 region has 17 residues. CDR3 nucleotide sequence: TGTGCCAGCAGTAAGGGACTAGCGGGGGCCCCTTACAATGAGCAGTTCTTC. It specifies CASSKGLAGAPYNEQFF.

The CDR3 reads CASSQLGANTGELFF. DNA of the CDR3: TGTGCCAGCAGCCAGCTCGGCGCGAACACCGGGGAGCTGTTTTTT. The chain recombines TRBV5-4 with TRBJ2-2; no firm D call. Trimming cost V 4 bases and J 0 bases, with 10 bases left between them. The CDR3 spans 15 residues. CDR1 and CDR2 (germline): SGHNT, YYREEE (reference sequence).

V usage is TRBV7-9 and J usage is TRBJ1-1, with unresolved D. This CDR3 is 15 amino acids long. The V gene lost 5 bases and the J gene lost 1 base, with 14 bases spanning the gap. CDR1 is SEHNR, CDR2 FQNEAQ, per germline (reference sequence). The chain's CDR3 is CASSPFPHKNTEAFF. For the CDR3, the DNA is TGTGCCAGCAGCCCGTTTCCCCACAAGAACACTGAAGCTTTCTTT.

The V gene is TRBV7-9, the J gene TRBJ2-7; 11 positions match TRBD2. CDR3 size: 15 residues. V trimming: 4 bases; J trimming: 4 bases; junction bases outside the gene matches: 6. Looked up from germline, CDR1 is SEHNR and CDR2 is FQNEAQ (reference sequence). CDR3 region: CASSSLTSGSYEQYF. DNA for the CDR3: TGTGCCAGCAGCTCCCTAACTAGCGGGAGTTACGAGCAGTACTTC.

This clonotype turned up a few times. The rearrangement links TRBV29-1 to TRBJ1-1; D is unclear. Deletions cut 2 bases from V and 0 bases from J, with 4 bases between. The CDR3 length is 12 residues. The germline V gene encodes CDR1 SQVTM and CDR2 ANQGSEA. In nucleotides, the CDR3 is TGCAGCGTTGAACAGTTGAACACTGAAGCTTTCTTT. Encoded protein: CSVEQLNTEAFF.

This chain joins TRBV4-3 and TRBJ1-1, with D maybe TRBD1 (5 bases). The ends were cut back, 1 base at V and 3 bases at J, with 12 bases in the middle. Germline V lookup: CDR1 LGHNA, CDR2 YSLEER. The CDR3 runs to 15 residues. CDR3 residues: CASSQGGVTHTEAFF. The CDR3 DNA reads TGCGCCAGCAGCCAAGGGGGGGTCACTCACACTGAAGCTTTCTTT.

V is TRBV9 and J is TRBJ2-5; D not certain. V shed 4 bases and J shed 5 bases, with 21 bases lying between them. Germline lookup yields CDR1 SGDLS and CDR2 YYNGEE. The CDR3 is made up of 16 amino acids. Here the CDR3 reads CASSPDLDPPGETQYF. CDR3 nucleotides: TGTGCCAGCAGCCCAGACTTGGACCCCCCCGGGGAGACCCAGTACTTC. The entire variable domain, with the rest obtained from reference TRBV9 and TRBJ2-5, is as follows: DSGVTQTPKHLITATGQRVTLRCSPRSGDLSVYWYQQSLDQGLQFLIQYYNGEERAKGNILERFSAQQFPDLHSELNLSSLELGDSALYFCASSPDLDPPGETQYFGPGTRLLVL.

This chain's CDR3 is CASSGTGETGELFF. The CDR3 DNA reads TGTGCCAGCAGTGGGACAGGGGAAACCGGGGAGCTGTTTTTT. This rearrangement joins TRBV6-1 to TRBJ2-2; TRBD1 agrees at 9 bases. Losses at the gene ends were 4 bases for V and 5 bases for J; bases not matched to a gene: 2. Germline CDR1 is MNHNS and CDR2 is SASEGT. This CDR3 spans 14 amino acids.

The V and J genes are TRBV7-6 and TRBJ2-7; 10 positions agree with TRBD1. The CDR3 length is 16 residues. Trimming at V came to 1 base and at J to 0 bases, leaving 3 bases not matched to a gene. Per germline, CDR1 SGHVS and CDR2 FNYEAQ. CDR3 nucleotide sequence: TGTGCCAGCAGCTTAGGGGGACAGGGGAGCTCCTACGAGCAGTACTTC. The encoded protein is CASSLGGQGSSYEQYF. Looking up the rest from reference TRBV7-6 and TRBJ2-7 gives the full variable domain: GAGVSQSPRYKVTKRGQDVALRCDPISGHVSLYWYRQALGQGPEFLTYFNYEAQQDKSGLPNDRFSAERPEGSISTLTIQRTEQRDSAMYRCASSLGGQGSSYEQYFGPGTRLTVT.

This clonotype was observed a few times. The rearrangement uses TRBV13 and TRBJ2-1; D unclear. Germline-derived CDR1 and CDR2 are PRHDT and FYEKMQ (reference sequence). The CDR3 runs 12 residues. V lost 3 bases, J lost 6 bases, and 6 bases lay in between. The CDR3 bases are TGTGCCAGCAGCTTGGTGCGCAATGAGCAGTTCTTC. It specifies CASSLVRNEQFF. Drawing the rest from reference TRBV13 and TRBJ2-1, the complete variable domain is AAGVIQSPRHLIKEKRETATLKCYPIPRHDTVYWYQQGPGQDPQFLISFYEKMQSDKGSIPDRFSAQQFSDYHSELNMSSLELGDSALYFCASSLVRNEQFFGPGTRLTVL.